The TCR beta chain under discussion was sequenced for a study of T cell repertoires in cytomegalovirus infection. TCRdb called the reads again in MiXCR, with one record for every CDR3 protein. The sample has about 900,000 distinct CDR3 sequences, 31% seen once. This clonotype was seen a few times. Its specificity is unknown. CDR1 SEHNR and CDR2 FQNEAQ come from the germline V gene (reference sequence). The CDR3 is made up of 15 amino acids. Deletions cut 3 bases from V and 3 bases from J, with 14 bases between. The V call is TRBV7-9, the J call TRBJ1-2; D call uncertain. Here the sequenced sample was cultured CD8+ T cells from PBMCs, taken from culture after CMV antigen stimulation. The TCR originated in a human donor in good health (CMV status not recorded). Some clones in this sample may be carry-over from other donors' samples. CDR3 nucleotide sequence: TGTGCCAGCAGCTTTCGAAGGGCGGTTGACTATGGCTACACCTTC. Amino acid sequence: CASSFRRAVDYGYTF.